The 7 T cell receptor beta chains below were found in one sample sequenced in a study of neurological immune-mediated disorders. Using its own MiXCR run on the 5' RACE reads, TCRdb lists one record per CDR3 protein. The sample includes 72,000 or so distinct CDR3 sequences, 17% of them seen just once. Sequencing used PBMCs. These receptors were collected from a woman aged 40-49 years in good health.

Ten or more counts support this clonotype. The chain links TRBV27 to TRBJ2-5; 7 bases align to TRBD1. Trimming cost V 7 bases and J 4 bases; bases outside gene matches: 6. The CDR3 is 13 amino acids. Germline-derived CDR1 and CDR2 are MNHEY and SMNVEV (reference sequence). The CDR3 nucleotides read TGTGCCAGCACTACAGGGGCGAGAGAGACCCAGTACTTC. Translation: CASTTGARETQYF.

This clonotype was seen ten or more times. The chain has TRBV20-1 and TRBJ2-5; TRBD2 aligns across 8 bases. Trimming at V came to 3 bases and at J to 1 base, leaving 7 bases not matched to a gene. The CDR3 runs to 15 residues. CDR1 is DFQATT, CDR2 SNEGSKA, per germline (reference sequence). As DNA, the CDR3 is TGCAGTGCTAGTTCGGGACTAGAGGTCCAAGAGACCCAGTACTTC. It encodes CSASSGLEVQETQYF.

This clonotype showed up many times. CDR3 sequence (DNA): TGCGCCAGCAGCTCAGGCAACACCGCACTTAATGAGCAGTTCTTC. Translated, it gives CASSSGNTALNEQFF. The chain couples TRBV5-1 to TRBJ2-1; no clear D gene. The V end was cut by 3 bases, the J end by 7 bases, with 17 bases between. Looked up from germline, CDR1 is SGHRS and CDR2 is YFSETQ. CDR3 length: 15 amino acids.

This clonotype was counted many times. J is TRBJ2-1 and V is TRBV6-2 or TRBV6-3; no reliable D call. Trimming pared 2 bases from V and 7 bases from J, leaving 6 bases between. CDR3 size: 12 residues. The germline CDR1 and CDR2 sequences are MNHEY and SVGEGT. For the CDR3, the DNA is TGTGCCAGCAGTTACAGGGTAAATGAGCAGTTCTTC. The encoded protein is CASSYRVNEQFF.

Ten or more counts support this clonotype. The chain is built from TRBV20-1 and TRBJ1-6; D unresolved. The CDR3 runs to 13 residues. Germline loops: CDR1 DFQATT, CDR2 SNEGSKA (reference sequence). V shed 2 bases and J shed 7 bases, with 9 bases lying between them. The CDR3 DNA is TGCAGTGCTAGAATTTCCTGGAATTCACCCCTCCACTTT. Translation: CSARISWNSPLHF.

This clonotype has a count of ten or more. This chain uses TRBV5-1 with TRBJ1-1, with D hard to call. CDR1 and CDR2 from the germline V gene are SGHRS and YFSETQ. The CDR3 contains 16 residues. V lost 0 bases to trimming and J lost 1 base, with 13 bases between them. The CDR3 DNA is TGCGCCAGCAGCTTGGGGGAGGTCCGAGGGAACACTGAAGCTTTCTTT. Its translation: CASSLGEVRGNTEAFF.

The chain uses TRBV9 and TRBJ1-2; no clear D. This CDR3 has 15 residues. Germline lookup yields CDR1 SGDLS and CDR2 YYNGEE. Trimming took off 0 bases at V and 8 bases at J, with 17 bases between the two ends. CDR3 sequence: CASSVGETPREGYTF. CDR3 sequence (DNA): TGTGCCAGCAGCGTAGGGGAGACCCCGAGAGAGGGCTACACCTTC.